This T cell receptor beta chain was obtained from a study of cytomegalovirus exposure and HLA in healthy donors. Study-level results: Altogether, 150 to 200 TCR beta chains were recorded as cytomegalovirus-associated. Most of the TCR beta V segments (in an earlier analysis) were productive either about 87% or about 30% of the time. After further analysis at a later stage, roughly 15,000 TCR beta sequences were associated with HLA alleles at 0.05 false discovery rate. One variant, a missense change in DCLRE1C, was linked in a later analysis to TCR beta V- and J-gene trimming.

As to this clone: The antigen remains unidentified.

Primers for the PCR totalled 60 Vbeta and 13 Jbeta. Assay used: immunoSEQ multiplex PCR; TCRdb lists only in-frame clones, some missing. The table records 90,000 to 150,000 clones, about three quarters of them present only once. There are 18 residues in the CDR3. In germline, CDR1 is LNHNV, CDR2 YYDKDF (reference sequence). V shed 0 bases and J shed 7 bases, with 22 bases lying between them. This clonotype originated in a woman in her twenties or thirties in good health and CMV-seropositive. The chain links TRBV15 to TRBJ2-1, with D tentatively TRBD1 (5 bases). The sequencing input was PBMCs. For the CDR3, the DNA is TGTGCCACCAGCAGAGATCTCCGGTTAGGGCAGGCAGGGAATGAGCAGTTCTTC. Translation gives CATSRDLRLGQAGNEQFF.